The 27 T cell receptor beta chains reported below all come from one sample, sequenced in a study of CD8+ T cells in alopecia areata. RNA extraction was followed by reverse transcription into cDNA, which acted as the sequencing template. Libraries were prepared by immunoSEQ multiplex PCR; TCRdb keeps only in-frame clonotypes and omits some of them. The sample yields 60,000 to 85,000 clones, about 30% seen once. The treatment here: oral pan-JAK inhibitor, 5-10 mg twice daily. This specimen consisted of CD8+ T cells sorted from blood, obtained at week 4, from a patient treated with tofacitinib. The receptors come from a human donor with alopecia areata.

This clone was detected only a few times. This chain joins TRBV29-1 and TRBJ2-4; D possibly corresponds to TRBD2 (5 bases). Trimming shortened V by 4 bases and J by 6 bases, and 13 bases separated the two germline ends. CDR3 length equals 13 residues. The V gene's germline CDR1 is SQVTM and CDR2 ANQGSEA. The CDR3 is CSVGGGSANIQYF. The CDR3 nucleotides are TGCAGCGTTGGCGGAGGTTCCGCAAACATTCAGTACTTC.

The chain couples TRBV9 to TRBJ2-1; no clear D. Germline assignment: CDR1 SGDLS and CDR2 YYNGEE. This CDR3 is built from 16 residues. V lost 3 bases to trimming and J lost 1 base, with 14 bases between them. DNA of the CDR3: TGTGCCAGCAGCGCCTCCGTGGGGTTGTCCTACAATGAGCAGTTCTTC. This sequence encodes CASSASVGLSYNEQFF.

In its sample, this clone was seen a few times. Germline and junction disagree at one end, which may indicate a read error. The chain is built from TRBV29-1 and TRBJ2-1, with 8 bases matching TRBD1. This CDR3 has 13 residues. CDR1 and CDR2 (germline): SQVTM, ANQGSEA. The CDR3 loop is CSVGQGDYYEQFF. Here the CDR3 DNA reads TGCAGCGTCGGACAGGGAGACTACTATGAGCAGTTCTTC.

This clone has only a few counts. CDR3 nucleotides: TGCAGCGCCCAGGATTCGGTGGCAGATACGCAGTATTTT. Translating gives CSAQDSVADTQYF. This chain links TRBV29-1 with TRBJ2-3; D ambiguous. The CDR3 has 13 amino acids. In germline, CDR1 is SQVTM, CDR2 ANQGSEA. Trimming removed 7 bases at V and 4 bases at J, with 15 bases between.

The table lists this clone with a few counts. The chain joins TRBV30 to TRBJ1-2; D unclear. Germline values: CDR1 GTSNPN, CDR2 SVGIG (reference sequence). The CDR3 spans 13 residues. V was clipped by 5 bases and J by 5 bases, with 15 bases between them. The CDR3 loop reads CAWETGRGYGYTF. As DNA, the CDR3 is TGTGCCTGGGAAACCGGCCGTGGGTATGGCTACACCTTC. The complete variable domain, with remaining parts taken from reference TRBV30 and TRBJ1-2, reads SQTIHQWPATLVQPVGSPLSLECTVEGTSNPNLYWYRQAAGRGLQLLFYSVGIGQISSEVPQNLSASRPQDRQFILSSKKLLLSDSGFYLCAWETGRGYGYTFGSGTRLTVV.

This clone was seen only a few times. The chain has TRBV6-6 and TRBJ1-1; D unclear. CDR1 and CDR2 from the germline V gene are MNHNY and SVGAGI (reference sequence). The CDR3 runs 12 residues. V was cut by 2 bases and J by 3 bases, with 4 bases left in between. CDR3 amino acids: CASSYGYTEAFF. CDR3 nucleotides: TGTGCCAGCAGTTACGGCTACACTGAAGCTTTCTTT.

The J gene is TRBJ2-1, the V gene TRBV9, with D unresolved. This CDR3 has 13 residues. V gave up 4 bases and J gave up 3 bases, with 8 bases separating them. Germline V gives CDR1 SGDLS, CDR2 YYNGEE. The CDR3 spells CASSPLSYNEQFF. The CDR3 DNA sequence: TGTGCCAGCAGCCCCCTCAGCTACAATGAGCAGTTCTTC. The whole variable domain, remainder taken from reference TRBV9 and TRBJ2-1, is DSGVTQTPKHLITATGQRVTLRCSPRSGDLSVYWYQQSLDQGLQFLIQYYNGEERAKGNILERFSAQQFPDLHSELNLSSLELGDSALYFCASSPLSYNEQFFGPGTRLTVL.

This clone was seen once. The V call is TRBV5-6, the J call TRBJ1-5; D unresolved. CDR3 size: 15 residues. Germline assignment: CDR1 SGHDT and CDR2 YYEEEE. Deletions cut 5 bases from V and 12 bases from J, with 24 bases between. This CDR3 reads CASSRLLGPGRNQHF. CDR3 nucleotide sequence: TGTGCCAGCAGTCGTCTTCTAGGGCCTGGACGGAACCAGCATTTT.

The J gene is TRBJ2-5, the V gene TRBV27; TRBD1 matches 7 bases. The germline gives CDR1 MNHEY, CDR2 SMNVEV (reference sequence). There are 16 residues in the CDR3. V lost 0 bases, J lost 5 bases, and 9 bases stayed unmatched. The CDR3 reads CASSLSHDRAWETQYF. CDR3 nucleotide sequence: TGTGCCAGCAGTTTATCCCACGACAGGGCCTGGGAGACCCAGTACTTC.

This clone has a single count. V usage is TRBV13 and J usage is TRBJ1-2; 8 nucleotides match TRBD1. V dropped 5 bases and J dropped 8; count of bases not matched to a gene: 13. The CDR3 length is 15 residues. Germline V lookup: CDR1 PRHDT, CDR2 FYEKMQ (reference sequence). CDR3: CASSTGQGWSVGYTF. DNA for the CDR3: TGTGCCAGCAGCACCGGACAGGGCTGGTCTGTAGGCTACACCTTC.

The chain recombines TRBV6-5 with TRBJ2-7; the D is unclear. The germline V and J ends were trimmed by 3 bases and 2 bases, with 8 bases remaining between them. Germline V lookup: CDR1 MNHEY, CDR2 SVGAGI. The CDR3 is 13 residues long. CDR3 region: CASSYRVAYEQYF. CDR3 in DNA: TGTGCCAGCAGTTATCGGGTGGCCTACGAGCAGTACTTC.

The chain recombines TRBV11-2 with TRBJ2-1; TRBD1 aligns across 7 bases. Losses at the gene ends were 6 bases for V and 1 base for J; bases not matched to a gene: 3. This CDR3 is 14 amino acids long. Per germline, CDR1 SGHAT and CDR2 FQNNGV. Here the CDR3 DNA reads TGTGCCAGCAGTGGGGACAGTTCCTACAATGAGCAGTTCTTC. Protein sequence: CASSGDSSYNEQFF.

This clone was counted between two and nine times. The genes are TRBV27 and TRBJ1-2; D not resolved. Deletions cut 8 bases from V and 12 bases from J, with 16 bases between. Germline loops: CDR1 MNHEY, CDR2 SMNVEV (reference sequence). The CDR3 is 11 residues long. CDR3 bases: TGTGCCAGCGGGCCCGGGGTCCCGCACACCTTC. This gives the protein CASGPGVPHTF.

This clone was detected only a few times. The chain employs TRBV7-9 and TRBJ2-7, with D perhaps TRBD2 (6 bases). CDR1 is SEHNR and CDR2 is FQNEAQ in the germline V gene (reference sequence). V lost 5 bases and J 3 bases, leaving 8 bases between the germline ends. The CDR3 extends over 12 amino acids. Written as DNA, the CDR3 is TGTGCCAGCAGCCCGGGAGACTACGAGCAGTACTTC. Amino acids: CASSPGDYEQYF.

In its sample, this clone was seen a few times. The chain carries TRBV15 and TRBJ1-5, with D hard to call. This CDR3 is 16 amino acids long. The V gene's germline CDR1 is LNHNV and CDR2 YYDKDF (reference sequence). V was clipped by 3 bases and J by 6 bases, with 18 bases between them. CDR3 residues: CATSSPGEGMGQPQHF. The CDR3, as DNA: TGTGCCACCAGCAGCCCGGGAGAGGGAATGGGTCAGCCCCAGCATTTT.

This clone came up a few times. The chain carries TRBV29-1 and TRBJ2-1; D not resolved. CDR1 SQVTM and CDR2 ANQGSEA come from the germline V gene. This CDR3 is 11 amino acids long. Trimming shortened V by 2 bases and J by 3 bases, and 2 bases separated the two germline ends. DNA for the CDR3: TGCAGCGTTGAAAACTACAATGAGCAGTTCTTC. It encodes CSVENYNEQFF.

This clone was detected a few times. The gene calls are TRBV29-1 and TRBJ2-3; 8 nucleotides line up with TRBD2. Trimming at V came to 1 base and at J to 4 bases, leaving 4 bases not matched to a gene. The CDR3 extends over 14 amino acids. Germline V CDR1 and CDR2: SQVTM, ANQGSEA. This CDR3 reads CSVEGLREADTQYF. CDR3 nucleotides: TGCAGCGTTGAAGGGTTGCGGGAGGCAGATACGCAGTATTTT.

This chain connects TRBV7-8 to TRBJ1-3; no reliable D call. There are 14 residues in the CDR3. The V gene's germline CDR1 is SGHVS and CDR2 FQNEAQ. The V end was cut by 2 bases, the J end by 6 bases, with 11 bases between. CDR3 residues: CASSLKTAENTIYF. The CDR3 DNA is TGTGCCAGCAGCTTAAAGACCGCGGAAAACACCATATATTTT.

The sample holds one count of this clone. J is TRBJ2-1 and V is TRBV27, with 8 bases lining up with TRBD2. The CDR3 length is 13 residues. V shed 5 bases, J shed 10 bases, and the junction held 7 bases outside the gene matches. CDR1 MNHEY and CDR2 SMNVEV come from the germline V gene (reference sequence). The CDR3 spells CASSEFKRGEQFF. CDR3 nucleotide sequence: TGTGCCAGCAGTGAATTTAAGCGGGGGGAGCAGTTCTTC.

The rearrangement uses TRBV7-8 and TRBJ2-5; the match to TRBD2 covers 7 bases. This CDR3 contains 15 residues. With 4 bases clipped from V and 4 bases from J, the junction kept 9 bases outside the gene matches. From germline, CDR1 is SGHVS and CDR2 FQNEAQ. In nucleotides, the CDR3 is TGTGCCAGCAGCTCGACACAGCGGGACGGAGAGACCCAGTACTTC. Protein product: CASSSTQRDGETQYF.

This chain connects TRBV7-2 to TRBJ1-1; D is unresolved. Per the germline V gene, CDR1 is SGHTA and CDR2 is FQGNSA. The V end lost 1 base, the J end lost 5 bases, and 11 bases lay between the germline ends. The CDR3 extends over 14 amino acids. CDR3 residues: CASSLVTRRTEAFF. The CDR3 bases are TGTGCCAGCAGCTTAGTGACGCGAAGGACTGAAGCTTTCTTT.

This clone was detected a few times. This sequence joins TRBV9 and TRBJ2-7; no clear D gene. Germline assignment: CDR1 SGDLS and CDR2 YYNGEE. V was cut by 2 bases and J by 4 bases, with 4 bases left in between. The CDR3 covers 11 residues. The CDR3 coding sequence is TGTGCCAGCAGCGTCCTTTACGAGCAGTACTTC. It encodes CASSVLYEQYF.

This clone was recorded a few times. This chain links TRBV29-1 with TRBJ2-7, with D perhaps matching TRBD1 or TRBD2 (5 bases each). The CDR3 runs 11 residues. V lost 6 bases and J lost 7, with 13 bases in between. Per the germline V gene, CDR1 is SQVTM and CDR2 is ANQGSEA. This chain's CDR3 is CSVGVLQEQYF. CDR3 nucleotides: TGCAGCGTGGGGGTGCTTCAAGAGCAGTACTTC.

The genes are TRBV23-1 and TRBJ1-2; no firm D call. TRBV23-1 is recorded as an ORF, its role being uncertain. V was cut by 2 bases and J by 1 base, with 11 bases left in between. The CDR3 sequence is 15 residues long. The CDR3 DNA reads TGCGCCAGCAGTCAACCGTTTGGGGTTAACTATGGCTACACCTTC. It yields the protein CASSQPFGVNYGYTF.

This clone has only a few counts. Other DNA sequences in the sample encode the same CDR3. The chain joins TRBV30 to TRBJ2-7, with TRBD1 identical over 12 bases. CDR1 is GTSNPN and CDR2 is SVGIG in the germline V gene (reference sequence). CDR3 length: 14 residues. The V and J ends lost 2 bases and 6 bases, in that order; junction bases with no gene match: 5. The CDR3 DNA follows: TGTGCCTGGAGTACGGGACAGGGGGCTGTCGAGCAGTACTTC. Its protein product is CAWSTGQGAVEQYF.

The table lists this clone with many counts. Its ends do not fully match the called genes, so a read error is possible. In DNA form, the CDR3 reads TGTGCTAGCAGCCCGACTAGTTCAAAAAACACCGGGGAGCTGTTTTTT. Protein sequence: CASSPTSSKNTGELFF. This chain joins TRBV7-7 and TRBJ2-2; D is perhaps TRBD2 (6 bases). CDR3 length: 16 residues. The germline V gene encodes CDR1 SSHAT and CDR2 FNYEAQ (reference sequence).

With respect to this clone: Distinct nucleotide sequences in the sample also encode this CDR3. The chain combines TRBV29-1 with TRBJ2-7; D perhaps matches TRBD2 (5 bases). V lost 6 bases and J lost 3, with 6 bases in between. CDR3 length: 10 amino acids. The V gene's germline CDR1 is SQVTM and CDR2 ANQGSEA. The CDR3 protein is CSVEDYEQYF. The CDR3 region has the DNA TGCAGCGTGGAGGACTACGAGCAGTACTTC.